A single sample gave rise to the 4 T cell receptor beta chains below, sequenced in a study of graft-versus-host responses after intestinal transplantation (dated by TCRdb to 2020 to 2023). Receptor libraries were prepared by the immunoSEQ multiplex PCR assay. As stored in TCRdb, this immuneACCESS dataset retains in-frame rearrangements with V and J assigned. A fraction of the clones does not appear; measured against another copy, unresolved V genes explain less than half of the discrepancy, and the remainder lacks a known reason. This sample gives more than 65,000 clones in total; over 70% of them show up just once. Of the sample, 0.35% to 0.4% is held by the ten largest clones. These receptors' targets are unknown. The time point label on this specimen signifies: cells obtained before transplantation from donor or recipient. The sample was unstimulated CD4+ T cells sorted from spleen or lymph node cells, taken before transplant. Source of these receptors: a human donor who was the organ donor for an intestinal transplant.

V and J are TRBV2 and TRBJ2-7, with 8 bases matching TRBD2. The ends lost 8 bases at V and 7 bases at J; junction bases unmatched: 13. Germline V gene data show CDR1 as SNHLY and CDR2 as FYNNEI. The CDR3 totals 14 residues. The CDR3 reads CASGKGTSSWEQYV. Written as DNA, the CDR3 is TGTGCCAGCGGGAAAGGGACTAGTTCATGGGAGCAGTACGTC.

The chain is built from TRBV28 and TRBJ1-2, with D possibly TRBD1 on 5 matching bases. The CDR3 runs to 15 residues. V was pared by 5 bases and J by 0 bases, with 13 bases between. Germline V gives CDR1 MDHEN, CDR2 SYDVKM. CDR3 nucleotides: TGTGCCAGCAGTCCAGAGCAGGGTCCTAACTATGGCTACACCTTC. Encoded protein: CASSPEQGPNYGYTF.

The rearrangement uses TRBV18 and TRBJ1-2; D gene ambiguous. The CDR3 totals 16 residues. CDR1 is KGHSH, CDR2 LQKENI, per germline. The ends were cut back, 5 bases at V and 8 bases at J, with 24 bases in the middle. Here the CDR3 reads CASSFQANPRGRGYTF. DNA for the CDR3: TGTGCCAGCTCATTCCAGGCAAACCCCCGGGGTAGGGGCTACACCTTC.

The J gene is TRBJ1-2, the V gene TRBV6-5; no clear D gene. The V gene lost 4 bases and the J gene lost 4 bases, with 16 bases spanning the gap. Germline CDR1 is MNHEY and CDR2 is SVGAGI. This CDR3 has 15 residues. Here the CDR3 DNA reads TGTGCCAGCAGTTCCGGGGTCACCCCTAGCTATGGCTACACCTTC. The encoded protein is CASSSGVTPSYGYTF.